This entry is about one T cell receptor (beta chain). Assay used: immunoSEQ multiplex PCR; TCRdb lists only in-frame clones, some missing. The sample includes hundreds of thousands of clones, about 90% of them seen just once. The CDR3 has 12 residues. CDR1 MNHNS and CDR2 SASEGT come from the germline V gene. V was shortened by 3 bases and J by 2 bases, with 2 bases between the two germline ends. The record originates from a study of blood T cell repertoires in COVID-19. The chain has TRBV6-1 and TRBJ2-1, with D uncertain. Sequencing was carried out using PBMCs or T cells enriched from blood (not recorded which). The origin of this receptor is a man in his forties or fifties who had been exposed to COVID-19. This chain's CDR3 is CASSDTYNEQFF. CDR3 in DNA: TGTGCCAGCAGTGATACCTACAATGAGCAGTTCTTC.